The rows below give T cell receptor beta chains drawn from one sample of a study of blood T cell repertoires in COVID-19. TCRdb keeps only in-frame clones here, not all; method: immunoSEQ multiplex PCR. Here the sample spans 35,000 to 45,000 clones, approximately 90% being singletons. Material: peripheral blood. The receptors stem from a man aged 45-60 years with active COVID-19. The CDR3 runs from the conserved cysteine through the conserved F or W. D genes are given only for firm matches. Expanded clones get a size class; other rows say once, few or many, or leave the size out.

d_gene: NA
abundance: few
v_gene: TRBV2
j_gene: TRBJ2-7
CDR3nt: TGTGCCAGCAGTGAGTCGGTCTACCCGACCTACGAGCAGTACTTC
CDR3aa: CASSESVYPTYEQYF

d_gene: NA
abundance: NA
v_gene: TRBV5-4
j_gene: TRBJ2-3
CDR3nt: TGTGCCAGCAGTCCCATCCAGGGGCCCGGAGATACGCAGTATTTT
CDR3aa: CASSPIQGPGDTQYF

d_gene: NA
abundance: NA
v_gene: TRBV27
j_gene: TRBJ1-3
CDR3nt: TGTGCCAGCAGTTCACGGGACTCTGGAAACACCATATATTTT
CDR3aa: CASSSRDSGNTIYF

d_gene: NA
abundance: NA
v_gene: TRBV3-1/TRBV3-2
j_gene: TRBJ2-1
CDR3nt: TGTGCCAGCAGCCCGGACCGGACTATCTTACCCCCTGAGCAGTTCTTC
CDR3aa: CASSPDRTILPPEQFF

d_gene: NA
abundance: few
v_gene: TRBV24-1
j_gene: TRBJ2-7
CDR3nt: TGTGCCACCAGTGAAACAGGTCACCCCTACGAGCAGTACTTC
CDR3aa: CATSETGHPYEQYF

d_gene: NA
abundance: NA
v_gene: TRBV27
j_gene: TRBJ2-2
CDR3nt: TGTGCCAGCAGTTTTGGGGCAGCGAACACCGGGGAGCTGTTTTTT
CDR3aa: CASSFGAANTGELFF

d_gene: TRBD2
abundance: NA
v_gene: TRBV30
j_gene: TRBJ2-1
CDR3nt: TGTGCCTGGAGTGGGCTAGCGGGAGTGAATGAGCAGTTCTTC
CDR3aa: CAWSGLAGVNEQFF

d_gene: TRBD1
abundance: NA
v_gene: TRBV5-1
j_gene: TRBJ2-7
CDR3nt: TGCGCCAGCAGCTCCGGACAGGGGATTTCCTACGAGCAGTACTTC
CDR3aa: CASSSGQGISYEQYF

d_gene: NA
abundance: few
v_gene: TRBV5-8
j_gene: TRBJ2-7
CDR3nt: TGTGCCAGCAGCTCCACTAGGATCTACGAGCAGTACTTC
CDR3aa: CASSSTRIYEQYF

d_gene: NA
abundance: NA
v_gene: TRBV30
j_gene: TRBJ2-2
CDR3nt: TGTGCCTGGAGTGTTGACACCTCGAACACCGGGGAGCTGTTTTTT
CDR3aa: CAWSVDTSNTGELFF

d_gene: TRBD1
abundance: NA
v_gene: TRBV9
j_gene: TRBJ2-3
CDR3nt: TGTGCCAGCAGCCCCCGGGGACAGGGTCTCGATACGCAGTATTTT
CDR3aa: CASSPRGQGLDTQYF

d_gene: NA
abundance: NA
v_gene: TRBV19
j_gene: TRBJ2-7
CDR3nt: TGTGCCAGTAGTAGGAGGCCCAACTACGAGCAGTACTTC
CDR3aa: CASSRRPNYEQYF

d_gene: NA
abundance: NA
v_gene: TRBV5-8
j_gene: TRBJ2-7
CDR3nt: TGTGCCAGCAGCTCAGCATCCAGGGTCCCCTACGAGCAGTACTTC
CDR3aa: CASSSASRVPYEQYF

d_gene: NA
abundance: NA
v_gene: TRBV3-1/TRBV3-2
j_gene: TRBJ2-3
CDR3nt: TGTGCCAGCAGCCAAGGGAGTATGGGTACGCAGTATTTT
CDR3aa: CASSQGSMGTQYF

d_gene: TRBD2
abundance: NA
v_gene: TRBV5-6
j_gene: TRBJ2-7
CDR3nt: TGTGCCAGCAGCCCGTCGGGGGGAACCTTCTCCTACGAGCAGTACTTC
CDR3aa: CASSPSGGTFSYEQYF

d_gene: NA
abundance: once
v_gene: TRBV20-1
j_gene: TRBJ2-5
CDR3nt: TGCAGTGCTAGAAGGGGAGAGACCCAGTACTTC
CDR3aa: CSARRGETQYF

d_gene: TRBD2
abundance: NA
v_gene: TRBV28
j_gene: TRBJ2-3
CDR3nt: TGTGCCAGCAGTTCACCGGGACTAGCGGGAGAGCGAGTAACAGATACGCAGTATTTT
CDR3aa: CASSSPGLAGERVTDTQYF

d_gene: TRBD1
abundance: NA
v_gene: TRBV7-2
j_gene: TRBJ2-7
CDR3nt: TGTGCCAGCAGCTTGATTACAGGGGGCGAGCAGTACTTC
CDR3aa: CASSLITGGEQYF

d_gene: NA
abundance: NA
v_gene: TRBV19
j_gene: TRBJ2-2
CDR3nt: TGTGCCAGTAGCAATGGGCGGGACCACACCGGGGAGCTGTTTTTT
CDR3aa: CASSNGRDHTGELFF

d_gene: TRBD1
abundance: once
v_gene: TRBV7-9
j_gene: TRBJ2-2
CDR3nt: TGTGCCAGCAGCTTAACCCCTCCGGGACAGGGGGACGGGGAGCTGTTTTTT
CDR3aa: CASSLTPPGQGDGELFF

d_gene: TRBD2
abundance: NA
v_gene: TRBV7-3
j_gene: TRBJ2-1
CDR3nt: TGTGCCAGCAGCCTAACTAGCGATAGCTCCTACAATGAGCAGTTCTTC
CDR3aa: CASSLTSDSSYNEQFF

d_gene: TRBD1
abundance: NA
v_gene: TRBV2
j_gene: TRBJ2-1
CDR3nt: TGTGCCAGCAGTGACCTGGGACAGGTCAATGAGCAGTTCTTC
CDR3aa: CASSDLGQVNEQFF

d_gene: NA
abundance: NA
v_gene: TRBV28
j_gene: TRBJ1-5
CDR3nt: TGTGCTACGAGGTGGGTTAATCAGCCCCAGCATTTT
CDR3aa: CATRWVNQPQHF

d_gene: NA
abundance: once
v_gene: TRBV10-2
j_gene: TRBJ1-1
CDR3nt: TGCGCCAGTGGGGGCGCTGAAGCTTTCTTT
CDR3aa: CASGGAEAFF

d_gene: NA
abundance: NA
v_gene: TRBV7-9
j_gene: TRBJ2-2
CDR3nt: TGTGCCAGCAGCCTTACTAGTCCTGGCGGGGAGCTGTTTTTT
CDR3aa: CASSLTSPGGELFF

d_gene: TRBD2
abundance: NA
v_gene: TRBV11-2
j_gene: TRBJ2-2
CDR3nt: TGTGCCAGCAGCTTAGGGGAGGGCGGGGAGCTGTTTTTT
CDR3aa: CASSLGEGGELFF

d_gene: NA
abundance: NA
v_gene: TRBV5-1
j_gene: TRBJ1-4
CDR3nt: TGCGCCAGCAGCCCCAGGGTCGGTAATGAAAAACTGTTTTTT
CDR3aa: CASSPRVGNEKLFF

d_gene: TRBD1
abundance: NA
v_gene: TRBV11-2
j_gene: TRBJ2-5
CDR3nt: TGTGCCAGCAGCTTAGGGGGACAGGCCGTACAAGAGACCCAGTACTTC
CDR3aa: CASSLGGQAVQETQYF

d_gene: NA
abundance: NA
v_gene: TRBV24-1
j_gene: TRBJ2-1
CDR3nt: TGTGCCACCAGTGCCCGTGGTAGCTCCTACAATGAGCAGTTCTTC
CDR3aa: CATSARGSSYNEQFF

d_gene: TRBD2
abundance: NA
v_gene: TRBV5-4
j_gene: TRBJ2-1
CDR3nt: TGTGCCAGCAGCTCTAGCGGGAATCCCTACAATGAGCAGTTCTTC
CDR3aa: CASSSSGNPYNEQFF

d_gene: TRBD1
abundance: NA
v_gene: TRBV18
j_gene: TRBJ1-1
CDR3nt: TGTGCCAGCTCAGCAGACAGGGCTAACACTGAAGCTTTCTTT
CDR3aa: CASSADRANTEAFF

d_gene: TRBD2
abundance: NA
v_gene: TRBV3-1/TRBV3-2
j_gene: TRBJ2-5
CDR3nt: TGTGCCAGCAGCCACGGAAGGGCGGGAGGGCTATCGGAGACCCAGTACTTC
CDR3aa: CASSHGRAGGLSETQYF

d_gene: TRBD1
abundance: NA
v_gene: TRBV2
j_gene: TRBJ1-5
CDR3nt: TGTGCCAGCAGTTTGACAGGGGACAATCAGCCCCAGCATTTT
CDR3aa: CASSLTGDNQPQHF

d_gene: TRBD2
abundance: NA
v_gene: TRBV30
j_gene: TRBJ2-7
CDR3nt: TGTGCCTGGAGTGTACGGGGGGTTAGCGAGCAGTACTTC
CDR3aa: CAWSVRGVSEQYF

d_gene: TRBD1
abundance: NA
v_gene: TRBV27
j_gene: TRBJ2-7
CDR3nt: TGTGCCAGCCGGACAGGGGGAGTTTACGAGCAGTACTTC
CDR3aa: CASRTGGVYEQYF

d_gene: NA
abundance: NA
v_gene: TRBV28
j_gene: TRBJ1-5
CDR3nt: TGTGCCAGCAACGATCGAGGAATTAATCAGCCCCAGCATTTT
CDR3aa: CASNDRGINQPQHF

d_gene: NA
abundance: NA
v_gene: TRBV4-1
j_gene: TRBJ2-3
CDR3nt: TGCGCCAGCAGCCATATGGGGCGGGACAGCACAGATACGCAGTATTTT
CDR3aa: CASSHMGRDSTDTQYF

d_gene: NA
abundance: NA
v_gene: TRBV5-6
j_gene: TRBJ2-5
CDR3nt: TGTGCCAGCAGCTTGGAACAGGGTATCGTGACCCAGTACTTC
CDR3aa: CASSLEQGIVTQYF

d_gene: TRBD1
abundance: NA
v_gene: TRBV5-1
j_gene: TRBJ2-3
CDR3nt: TGCGCCAGCAGCAGGACAGGGTCATCAGATACGCAGTATTTT
CDR3aa: CASSRTGSSDTQYF

d_gene: NA
abundance: NA
v_gene: TRBV2
j_gene: TRBJ1-5
CDR3nt: TGTGCCAGCCGTGGGCAGGACAATAGCAATCAGCCCCAGCATTTT
CDR3aa: CASRGQDNSNQPQHF

d_gene: TRBD2
abundance: NA
v_gene: TRBV18
j_gene: TRBJ2-5
CDR3nt: TGTGCCAGCTCACGGGGGGGAGAGACCCAGTACTTC
CDR3aa: CASSRGGETQYF

d_gene: TRBD1
abundance: NA
v_gene: TRBV19
j_gene: TRBJ2-2
CDR3nt: TGTGCCTTAAGACAGGGGGAGGCCGGGGAGCTGTTTTTT
CDR3aa: CALRQGEAGELFF

d_gene: NA
abundance: NA
v_gene: TRBV5-1
j_gene: TRBJ2-1
CDR3nt: TGCGCCAGCAGCTTGGGAGGAGGGCCTAGTAATGAGCAGTTCTTC
CDR3aa: CASSLGGGPSNEQFF

d_gene: NA
abundance: NA
v_gene: TRBV19
j_gene: TRBJ1-6
CDR3nt: TGTGCCAGTAGTATAAACCCAGGGTCCGCTGGGAATTCACCCCTCCACTTT
CDR3aa: CASSINPGSAGNSPLHF

d_gene: NA
abundance: NA
v_gene: TRBV9
j_gene: TRBJ2-2
CDR3nt: TGTGCCAGCAGCGGTACGCGCGAGATGAACACCGGGGAGCTGTTTTTT
CDR3aa: CASSGTREMNTGELFF